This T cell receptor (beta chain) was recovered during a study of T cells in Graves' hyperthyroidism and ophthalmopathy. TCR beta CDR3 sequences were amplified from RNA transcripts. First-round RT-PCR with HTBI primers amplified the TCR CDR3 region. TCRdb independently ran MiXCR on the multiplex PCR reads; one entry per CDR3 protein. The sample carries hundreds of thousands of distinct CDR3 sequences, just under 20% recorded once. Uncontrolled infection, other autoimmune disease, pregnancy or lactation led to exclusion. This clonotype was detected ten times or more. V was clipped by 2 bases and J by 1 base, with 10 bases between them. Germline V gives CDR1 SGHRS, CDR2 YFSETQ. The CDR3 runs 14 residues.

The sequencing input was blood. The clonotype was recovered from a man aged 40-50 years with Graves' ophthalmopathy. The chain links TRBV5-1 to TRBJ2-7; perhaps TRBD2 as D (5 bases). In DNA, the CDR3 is TGCGCCAGCAGCTTCGAGGGCGCGTCCTACGAGCAGTACTTC. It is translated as CASSFEGASYEQYF. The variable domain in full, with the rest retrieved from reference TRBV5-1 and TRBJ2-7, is KAGVTQTPRYLIKTRGQQVTLSCSPISGHRSVSWYQQTPGQGLQFLFEYFSETQRNKGNFPGRFSGRQFSNSRSEMNVSTLELGDSALYLCASSFEGASYEQYFGPGTRLTVT.